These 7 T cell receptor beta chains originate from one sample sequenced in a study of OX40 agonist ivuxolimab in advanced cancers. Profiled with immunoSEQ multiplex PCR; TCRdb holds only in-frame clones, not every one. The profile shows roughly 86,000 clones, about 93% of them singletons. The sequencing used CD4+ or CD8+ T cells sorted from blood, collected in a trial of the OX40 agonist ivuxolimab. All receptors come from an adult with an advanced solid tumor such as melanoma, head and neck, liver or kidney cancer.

The CDR3 DNA is TGTGCCAGCAGGGGGCAGGGGGACACTGAAGCTTTCTTT. It is translated as CASRGQGDTEAFF. The V call is TRBV2, the J call TRBJ1-1, with 7 bases matching TRBD1. The CDR3 is made up of 13 amino acids. V shed 6 bases, J shed 3 bases, and the junction held 4 bases outside the gene matches. CDR1 and CDR2 (germline): SNHLY, FYNNEI.

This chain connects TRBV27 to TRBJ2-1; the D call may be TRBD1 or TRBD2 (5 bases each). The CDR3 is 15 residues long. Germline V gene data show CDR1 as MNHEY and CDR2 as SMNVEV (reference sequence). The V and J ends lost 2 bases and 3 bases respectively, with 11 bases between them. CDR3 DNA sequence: TGTGCCAGCAGTTTAGGGACCGGATTCTACAATGAGCAGTTCTTC. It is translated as CASSLGTGFYNEQFF.

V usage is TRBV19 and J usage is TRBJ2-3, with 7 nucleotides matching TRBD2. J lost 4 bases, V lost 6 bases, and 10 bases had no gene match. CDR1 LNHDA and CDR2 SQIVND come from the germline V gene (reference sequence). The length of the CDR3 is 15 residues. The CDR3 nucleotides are TGTGCCAGTAGCCCTAGCGGTCCCCTTCCAGATACGCAGTATTTT. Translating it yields CASSPSGPLPDTQYF.

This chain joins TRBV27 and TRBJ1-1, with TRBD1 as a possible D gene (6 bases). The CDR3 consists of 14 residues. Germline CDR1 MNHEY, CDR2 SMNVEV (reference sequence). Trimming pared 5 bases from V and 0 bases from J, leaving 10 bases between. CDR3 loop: CASSRGAVNTEAFF. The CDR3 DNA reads TGTGCCAGCAGTAGGGGGGCGGTGAACACTGAAGCTTTCTTT.

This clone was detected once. The CDR3 reads CASSRLATGAYEQYF. In DNA form, the CDR3 reads TGTGCCAGCTCACGCCTGGCAACCGGTGCCTACGAGCAGTACTTC. The chain combines TRBV18 with TRBJ2-7; D gene ambiguous. V lost 4 bases to trimming and J lost 2 bases, with 15 bases between them. CDR1 KGHSH and CDR2 LQKENI come from the germline V gene. The length of the CDR3 is 15 residues.

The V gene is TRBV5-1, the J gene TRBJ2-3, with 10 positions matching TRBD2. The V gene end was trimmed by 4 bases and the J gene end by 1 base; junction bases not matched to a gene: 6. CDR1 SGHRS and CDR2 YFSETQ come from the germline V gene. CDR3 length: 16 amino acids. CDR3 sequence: CASSSTGTSGTDTQYF. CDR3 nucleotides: TGCGCCAGCAGCAGCACCGGGACTAGCGGCACAGATACGCAGTATTTT.

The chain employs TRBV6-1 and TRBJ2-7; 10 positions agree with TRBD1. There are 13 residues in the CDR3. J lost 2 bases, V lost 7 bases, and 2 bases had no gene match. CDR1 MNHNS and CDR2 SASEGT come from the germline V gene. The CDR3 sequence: CASKGQGTYEQYF. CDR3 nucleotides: TGTGCCAGCAAGGGACAGGGGACCTACGAGCAGTACTTC.